The 8 T cell receptor beta chains listed next were all sequenced from one sample in a study of shared clonotypes between healthy human individuals. TCRdb's copy holds only in-frame clones and misses some; the assay was immunoSEQ multiplex PCR. The data show about 2.4 million clones, more than 80% seen once. Sequenced input: naive CD4+ T cells sorted from blood. Subset in this sample: CD45RA+ positively selected. The origin of the receptors is a young man in good health.

The V and J genes are TRBV27 and TRBJ2-7; no clear D. V was shortened by 0 bases and J by 3 bases, with 6 bases between the two germline ends. The CDR3 covers 13 residues. The germline gives CDR1 MNHEY, CDR2 SMNVEV (reference sequence). Here the CDR3 reads CASSLSMGYEQYF. The CDR3 bases are TGTGCCAGCAGTTTATCGATGGGCTACGAGCAGTACTTC.

The chain combines TRBV11-3 with TRBJ2-1; D might be TRBD2 (5 bases). CDR3 length equals 14 residues. V was shortened by 5 bases and J by 10 bases, with 18 bases between the two germline ends. Germline assignment: CDR1 SGHNT and CDR2 YENEEA. The CDR3 region is CASSPYPGEAEQFF. CDR3 nucleotide sequence: TGTGCCAGCAGCCCTTATCCCGGGGAAGCGGAGCAGTTCTTC.

This clone came up once. The J gene is TRBJ1-2, the V gene TRBV5-1, with TRBD1 as a possible D gene (5 bases). The CDR3 spans 15 residues. CDR1 and CDR2 (germline): SGHRS, YFSETQ. The V gene lost 0 bases and the J gene lost 2 bases, with 11 bases spanning the gap. The CDR3 spells CASSLGATENYGYTF. CDR3 nucleotide sequence: TGCGCCAGCAGCTTGGGCGCGACAGAGAACTATGGCTACACCTTC.

The rearrangement joins TRBV10-3 to TRBJ1-6, with D possibly TRBD1 on 5 matching bases. CDR3 length: 14 amino acids. The V gene lost 2 bases and the J gene lost 10 bases, with 12 bases spanning the gap. Germline values: CDR1 ENHRY, CDR2 SYGVKD. The CDR3 spells CAISELGGLSPLHF. CDR3 nucleotide sequence: TGTGCCATCAGTGAGCTGGGGGGTTTGTCACCCCTCCACTTT.

In its sample, this clone was seen once. The chain combines TRBV18 with TRBJ1-1, with D hard to call. This CDR3 is built from 13 residues. V gave up 0 bases and J gave up 9 bases, with 11 bases separating them. CDR1 and CDR2 from the germline V gene are KGHSH and LQKENI. The CDR3 sequence is CASSPPGYHQAFF. CDR3 DNA sequence: TGTGCCAGCTCACCACCGGGCTACCACCAAGCTTTCTTT.

The chain recombines TRBV29-1 with TRBJ2-3, with TRBD2 identical over 12 bases. V lost 6 bases, J lost 3 bases, and 10 bases stayed unmatched. Germline CDR1 SQVTM, CDR2 ANQGSEA. This CDR3 comprises 16 residues. The CDR3 protein is CSVLPSGGAGTDTQYF. The CDR3 DNA sequence: TGCAGCGTCCTCCCTAGCGGGGGGGCAGGTACAGATACGCAGTATTTT.

J is TRBJ1-1 and V is TRBV19; 10 bases line up with TRBD1. The CDR3 spans 13 residues. CDR1 is LNHDA and CDR2 is SQIVND in the germline V gene (reference sequence). V trimming: 8 bases; J trimming: 7 bases; junction bases outside the gene matches: 7. The CDR3 DNA sequence: TGTGCCAGTCGACAGGGGGCGATGGGTGAAGCTTTCTTT. Its translation: CASRQGAMGEAFF.

This chain joins TRBV7-8 and TRBJ1-6; 9 bases fit TRBD1. The CDR3 extends over 14 amino acids. Germline assignment: CDR1 SGHVS and CDR2 FQNEAQ. V was pared by 4 bases and J by 9 bases, with 4 bases of the junction left unmatched. CDR3: CASSWDRDASPLHF. The CDR3 DNA follows: TGTGCCAGCAGCTGGGACAGGGACGCTTCACCCCTCCACTTT.